Below, 21 T cell receptor beta chains from the same sample are listed, as sequenced in a study of blood T cell repertoires in COVID-19. Clones were sequenced by immunoSEQ multiplex PCR, and TCRdb holds only the in-frame ones, with some missing. The table shows a few hundred thousand clones, with approximately 86% occurring only once. The specimen sequenced was peripheral blood. These receptors were taken from a human donor with COVID-19, enrolled during active disease. The donor label of this sample is uncertain.

J is TRBJ2-2 and V is TRBV29-1, with D tentatively TRBD1 (6 bases). There are 14 residues in the CDR3. Germline-derived CDR1 and CDR2 are SQVTM and ANQGSEA. The germline V and J ends were trimmed by 7 bases and 2 bases, with 14 bases remaining between them. The CDR3 DNA is TGCAGCGGCACCGGGACACCAAACACCGGGGAGCTGTTTTTT. It specifies CSGTGTPNTGELFF.

The chain recombines TRBV7-2 with TRBJ2-1; possible D gene TRBD1, 6 bases. V was cut by 4 bases and J by 8 bases, with 12 bases left in between. The germline gives CDR1 SGHTA, CDR2 FQGNSA. The CDR3 sequence is 13 residues long. CDR3 sequence: CASSSPGVYEQFF. CDR3 DNA: TGTGCCAGCAGCTCACCAGGGGTATATGAGCAGTTCTTC.

The V and J genes are TRBV19 and TRBJ1-3; TRBD1 matches at 8 bases. This CDR3 is 12 amino acids long. Looked up from germline, CDR1 is LNHDA and CDR2 is SQIVND (reference sequence). The ends lost 4 bases at V and 8 bases at J; junction bases unmatched: 1. CDR3 loop: CASSTTGDTIYF. Written as DNA, the CDR3 is TGTGCCAGTAGTACGACAGGGGACACCATATATTTT. Based on the CDR3 plus reference TRBV19 and TRBJ1-3, the full variable domain is DGGITQSPKYLFRKEGQNVTLSCEQNLNHDAMYWYRQDPGQGLRLIYYSQIVNDFQKGDIAEGYSVSREKKESFPLTVTSAQKNPTAFYLCASSTTGDTIYFGEGSWLTVV.

The rearrangement joins TRBV10-3 to TRBJ1-5; the match to TRBD1 covers 7 bases. This CDR3 has 14 amino acids. V shed 6 bases and J 4 bases; nucleotides not matched to a gene: 6. Germline lookup yields CDR1 ENHRY and CDR2 SYGVKD. CDR3 protein: CAIRGGTENQPQHF. CDR3 in DNA: TGTGCCATCAGGGGTGGGACAGAAAATCAGCCCCAGCATTTT.

This clone appeared a few times. J is TRBJ2-7 and V is TRBV28, with D tentatively TRBD1 (6 bases). Germline V gene data show CDR1 as MDHEN and CDR2 as SYDVKM. The V and J ends lost 1 base and 3 bases respectively, with 28 bases between them. This CDR3 contains 20 residues. CDR3 sequence (DNA): TGTGCCAGCAGTTTATCCAAATCGCCATCCCTCCGGGACATCAGCTACGAGCAGTACTTC. Translated, it gives CASSLSKSPSLRDISYEQYF.

CDR3 coding DNA: TGTGCCACCAGCAGGGGGGGGGCTAGCGGGACCTACGAGCAGTACTTC. The encoded protein is CATSRGGASGTYEQYF. The chain couples TRBV15 to TRBJ2-7; 9 bases match TRBD2. Germline V gene data show CDR1 as LNHNV and CDR2 as YYDKDF (reference sequence). The CDR3 runs to 16 residues. V gave up 3 bases and J gave up 2 bases; unmatched junction bases: 8.

The chain links TRBV11-2 to TRBJ2-3; the D is unclear. V was clipped by 5 bases and J by 1 base, with 16 bases between them. The germline gives CDR1 SGHAT, CDR2 FQNNGV. The CDR3 runs 16 residues. CDR3 protein: CASSPVRRGRTDTQYF. The DNA for the CDR3 is TGTGCCAGCAGCCCAGTCCGCAGAGGTCGCACAGATACGCAGTATTTT. The full variable domain, with the rest looked up from reference TRBV11-2 and TRBJ2-3, is EAGVAQSPRYKIIEKRQSVAFWCNPISGHATLYWYQQILGQGPKLLIQFQNNGVVDDSQLPKDRFSAERLKGVDSTLKIQPAKLEDSAVYLCASSPVRRGRTDTQYFGPGTRLTVL.

This chain links TRBV11-2 with TRBJ2-1, with 7 bases lining up with TRBD1. There are 13 residues in the CDR3. Germline loops: CDR1 SGHAT, CDR2 FQNNGV. V lost 5 bases, J lost 4 bases, and 2 bases stayed unmatched. Written as DNA, the CDR3 is TGTGCCAGCAGCCGGGACAGATACAATGAGCAGTTCTTC. Its protein product is CASSRDRYNEQFF.

This chain links TRBV19 with TRBJ1-1; D perhaps matches TRBD1 (5 bases). The CDR3 extends over 9 amino acids. The germline V gene encodes CDR1 LNHDA and CDR2 SQIVND (reference sequence). Trimming stripped 9 bases from V and 8 bases from J, with 7 bases between. CDR3 amino acids: CASGGEAFF. The CDR3, as DNA: TGTGCCAGCGGGGGGGAAGCTTTCTTT. Using reference TRBV19 and TRBJ1-1 for the parts outside the CDR3, the full variable domain is DGGITQSPKYLFRKEGQNVTLSCEQNLNHDAMYWYRQDPGQGLRLIYYSQIVNDFQKGDIAEGYSVSREKKESFPLTVTSAQKNPTAFYLCASGGEAFFGQGTRLTVV.

This rearrangement joins TRBV7-8 to TRBJ2-7; D is uncertain. The CDR3 contains 12 residues. Trimming removed 2 bases from V and 2 bases from J, with 4 bases in between. CDR1 is SGHVS and CDR2 is FQNEAQ in the germline V gene. The DNA for the CDR3 is TGTGCCAGCAGCTTACTCGCCTACGAGCAGTACTTC. Translation: CASSLLAYEQYF.

V is TRBV25-1 and J is TRBJ2-3, with D maybe TRBD1 (5 bases). Trimming removed 1 base at V and 1 base at J, with 9 bases between. Germline CDR1 is MGHDK and CDR2 is SYGVNS. The CDR3 runs 15 residues. The CDR3: CASSEWGSRTDTQYF. CDR3 sequence (DNA): TGTGCCAGCAGTGAATGGGGCAGTCGCACAGATACGCAGTATTTT.

This clone showed up just a few times. The chain employs TRBV14 and TRBJ2-1; TRBD1 agrees at 8 bases. Germline V gene data show CDR1 as SGHDN and CDR2 as FVKESK. The CDR3 has 21 residues. Losses at the gene ends were 4 bases for V and 0 bases for J; bases not matched to a gene: 20. For the CDR3, the DNA is TGTGCCAGCAGCCCTCTTGGACCGGGACAGGCTACAGTAGGCTCCTACAATGAGCAGTTCTTC. Translated: CASSPLGPGQATVGSYNEQFF.

This sequence joins TRBV4-2 and TRBJ2-1, with 7 bases matching TRBD2. The germline gives CDR1 LGHNA, CDR2 YNFKEQ. This CDR3 has 16 residues. V lost 0 bases to trimming and J lost 1 base; unmatched junction nucleotides: 3. CDR3 sequence reads: CASSQDVGGSYNEQFF. CDR3 nucleotide sequence: TGTGCCAGCAGCCAAGACGTGGGAGGGTCCTACAATGAGCAGTTCTTC.

The rearrangement links TRBV19 to TRBJ1-1; 7 positions agree with TRBD1. Germline CDR1 LNHDA, CDR2 SQIVND (reference sequence). This CDR3 comprises 13 residues. Trimming cost V 5 bases and J 3 bases; bases outside gene matches: 3. CDR3 amino acids: CASSFDRDTEAFF. The CDR3 DNA reads TGTGCCAGTAGTTTTGACAGGGACACTGAAGCTTTCTTT.

The chain couples TRBV7-9 to TRBJ1-1; D is unresolved. CDR3 size: 14 residues. Trimming shortened V by 4 bases and J by 3 bases, and 12 bases separated the two germline ends. Germline CDR1 is SEHNR and CDR2 is FQNEAQ (reference sequence). As DNA, the CDR3 is TGTGCCAGCAGCTCCCCTATGGGAGACACTGAAGCTTTCTTT. Its translation is CASSSPMGDTEAFF.

This chain connects TRBV9 to TRBJ2-1; D is perhaps TRBD2 (5 bases). In germline, CDR1 is SGDLS, CDR2 YYNGEE. The CDR3 is 17 residues long. Trimming took off 4 bases at V and 0 bases at J, with 17 bases between the two ends. The CDR3 bases are TGTGCCAGCAGCTTGAACGAGGGCCCGAGCTCCTACAATGAGCAGTTCTTC. Translating gives CASSLNEGPSSYNEQFF.

J is TRBJ2-1 and V is TRBV12-3 or TRBV12-4; D gene uncertain. The CDR3 has 13 residues. Trimming left V 6 bases short and J 0 bases short, with 6 bases between. The CDR3 DNA follows: TGTGCCAGCAGCCGCGACTCCTACAATGAGCAGTTCTTC. Translation gives CASSRDSYNEQFF.

V is TRBV9 and J is TRBJ2-7, with 16 bases that match TRBD2. This CDR3 spans 17 amino acids. The V gene end was trimmed by 4 bases and the J gene end by 5 bases; junction bases not matched to a gene: 9. Germline CDR1 is SGDLS and CDR2 is YYNGEE. The CDR3 coding sequence is TGTGCCAGCAGCTTGACCGGGACTAGCGGGAGGGGAGACGAGCAGTACTTC. This sequence encodes CASSLTGTSGRGDEQYF.

The chain recombines TRBV15 with TRBJ1-2; 12 bases match TRBD1. The V gene end was trimmed by 0 bases and the J gene end by 7 bases; junction bases not matched to a gene: 6. Per germline, CDR1 LNHNV and CDR2 YYDKDF (reference sequence). The CDR3 is 16 amino acids. CDR3 DNA sequence: TGTGCCACCAGCAGAGAGGGGACAGGGGGCTTGGGTGGCTACACCTTC. Translation gives CATSREGTGGLGGYTF.

The chain carries TRBV18 and TRBJ1-2, with a possible D match to TRBD1 (5 bases). V lost 2 bases, J lost 4 bases, and 8 bases lay in between. CDR1 KGHSH and CDR2 LQKENI come from the germline V gene. CDR3 size: 13 residues. CDR3 DNA: TGTGCCAGCTCACCAGGGGCGACCTATGGCTACACCTTC. Translating gives CASSPGATYGYTF. The full variable domain, in which reference TRBV18 and TRBJ1-2 provide the parts outside the CDR3, is NAGVMQNPRHLVRRRGQEARLRCSPMKGHSHVYWYRQLPEEGLKFMVYLQKENIIDESGMPKERFSAEFPKEGPSILRIQQVVRGDSAAYFCASSPGATYGYTFGSGTRLTVV.

This chain joins TRBV19 and TRBJ1-2, with 10 bases aligning to TRBD1. From germline, CDR1 is LNHDA and CDR2 SQIVND (reference sequence). This CDR3 has 17 amino acids. The junction had 9 bases not matched to a gene; V was cut back by 5 bases and J by 0 bases. The CDR3 here is CASSPRQGASSNYGYTF. The CDR3, as DNA: TGTGCCAGTAGTCCGCGACAGGGGGCCTCTTCTAACTATGGCTACACCTTC.